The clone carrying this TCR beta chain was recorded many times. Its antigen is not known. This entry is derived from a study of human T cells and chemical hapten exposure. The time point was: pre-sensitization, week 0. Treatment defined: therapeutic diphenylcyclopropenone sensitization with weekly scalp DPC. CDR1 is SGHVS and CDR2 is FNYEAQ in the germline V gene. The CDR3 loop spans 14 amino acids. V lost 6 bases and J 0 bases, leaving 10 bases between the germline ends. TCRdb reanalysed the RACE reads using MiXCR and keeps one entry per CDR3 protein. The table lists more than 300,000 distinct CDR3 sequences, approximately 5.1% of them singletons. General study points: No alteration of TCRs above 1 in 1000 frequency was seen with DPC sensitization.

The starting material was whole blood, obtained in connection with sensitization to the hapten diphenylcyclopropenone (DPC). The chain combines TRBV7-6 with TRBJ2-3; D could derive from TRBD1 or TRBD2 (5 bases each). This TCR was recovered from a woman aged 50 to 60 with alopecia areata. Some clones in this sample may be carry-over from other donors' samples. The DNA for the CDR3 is TGTGCCAGCAGGTCGGGGCCTAGCACAGATACGCAGTATTTT. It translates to CASRSGPSTDTQYF.